The clone carrying this T cell receptor beta chain appeared a single time. Its antigen is not identified. This CDR3 spans 16 amino acids. V lost 6 bases and J lost 3; bases outside the gene matches: 11. The germline V gene encodes CDR1 MNHEY and CDR2 SVGAGI. The data were taken from a study of post-analysis software for immune sequencing data. General observations from the study: By F measure, samples from a shared preparation batch strongly co-clustered. Compared with controls, patients had more of five or six TRBV segments, including TRBV5-6, TRBV5-1 and TRBV20-1.

Unique molecular identifiers featured in each of the TCR beta cDNA libraries. TCRdb analysed the PCR reads with MiXCR anew, one entry per CDR3 protein. This table holds approximately 660,000 distinct CDR3 sequences, 59% found once. The sequencing input was blood. V usage is TRBV6-5 and J usage is TRBJ1-1; 9 bases fit TRBD1. This receptor was identified in a girl aged 2 to 9 with multiple sclerosis. In DNA form, the CDR3 reads TGTGCCAGCAGAAATCGGCGACAGGGGGGTGACACTGAAGCTTTCTTT. This codes for CASRNRRQGGDTEAFF.